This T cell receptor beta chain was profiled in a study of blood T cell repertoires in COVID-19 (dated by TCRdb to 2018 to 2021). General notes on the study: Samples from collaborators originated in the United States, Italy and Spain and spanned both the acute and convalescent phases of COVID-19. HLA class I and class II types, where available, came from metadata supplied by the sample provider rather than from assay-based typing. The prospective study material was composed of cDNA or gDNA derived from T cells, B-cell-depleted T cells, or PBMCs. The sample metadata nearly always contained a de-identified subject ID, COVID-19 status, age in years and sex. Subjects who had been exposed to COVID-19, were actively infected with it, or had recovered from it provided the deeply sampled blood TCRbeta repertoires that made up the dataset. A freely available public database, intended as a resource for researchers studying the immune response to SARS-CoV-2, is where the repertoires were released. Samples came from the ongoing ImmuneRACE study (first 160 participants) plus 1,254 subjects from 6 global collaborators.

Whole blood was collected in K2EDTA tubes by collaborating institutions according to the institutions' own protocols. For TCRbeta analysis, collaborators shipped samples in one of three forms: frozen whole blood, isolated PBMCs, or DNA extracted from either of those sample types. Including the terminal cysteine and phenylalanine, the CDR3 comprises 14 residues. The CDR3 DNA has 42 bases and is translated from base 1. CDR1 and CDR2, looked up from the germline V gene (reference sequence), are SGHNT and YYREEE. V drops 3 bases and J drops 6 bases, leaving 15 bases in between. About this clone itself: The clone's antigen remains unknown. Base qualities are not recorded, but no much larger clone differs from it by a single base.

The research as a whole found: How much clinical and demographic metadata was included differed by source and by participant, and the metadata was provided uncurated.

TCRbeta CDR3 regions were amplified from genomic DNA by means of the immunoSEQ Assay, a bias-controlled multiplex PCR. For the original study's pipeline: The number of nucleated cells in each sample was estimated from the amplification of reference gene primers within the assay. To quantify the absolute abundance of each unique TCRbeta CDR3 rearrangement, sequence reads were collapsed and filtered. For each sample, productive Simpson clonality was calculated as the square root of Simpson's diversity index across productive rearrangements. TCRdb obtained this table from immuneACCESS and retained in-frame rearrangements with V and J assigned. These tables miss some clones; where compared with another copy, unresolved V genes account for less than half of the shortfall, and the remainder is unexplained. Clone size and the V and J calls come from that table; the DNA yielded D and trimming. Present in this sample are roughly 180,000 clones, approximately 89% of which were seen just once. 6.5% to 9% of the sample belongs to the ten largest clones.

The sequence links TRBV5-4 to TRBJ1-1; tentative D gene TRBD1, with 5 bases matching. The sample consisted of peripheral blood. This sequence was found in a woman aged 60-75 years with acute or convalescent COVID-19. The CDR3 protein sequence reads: CASSSTWEGAEAFF. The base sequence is TGTGCCAGCAGCTCGACATGGGAAGGGGCTGAAGCTTTCTTT.